The 10 T cell receptor beta chains reported below all come from one sample, sequenced in a study of immune cell composition in non-small cell lung cancer. Normal lung sampling was at least 3 cm from the tumour, as distant as possible. Generated by immunoSEQ multiplex PCR, the TCRdb table keeps only in-frame clones and is missing some. This sample has thousands of clones, with around 72% found just once. The same sample was also studied in work on CD4 T cells in lung cancer.

Sequencing was performed on non-adjacent lung tissue. These receptors came from a human donor with non-small cell lung cancer.

The chain uses TRBV6-5 and TRBJ2-7, with D maybe TRBD2 (5 bases). Germline-derived CDR1 and CDR2 are MNHEY and SVGAGI. V was clipped by 4 bases and J by 7 bases, with 14 bases between them. CDR3 length: 13 amino acids. CDR3: CASSLAIRAEQYF. The CDR3 DNA reads as TGTGCCAGCAGTTTAGCGATCCGGGCGGAGCAGTACTTC.

The V and J genes are TRBV5-1 and TRBJ1-1, with D perhaps TRBD1 (6 bases). The CDR3 consists of 15 residues. The germline CDR1 and CDR2 sequences are SGHRS and YFSETQ. The V end was cut by 3 bases, the J end by 4 bases, with 16 bases between. CDR3 sequence reads: CASSSLSTGGTEAFF. The CDR3 nucleotides read TGCGCCAGCAGCTCCCTATCGACAGGCGGCACTGAAGCTTTCTTT.

This chain joins TRBV5-6 and TRBJ1-2, with 9 bases lining up with TRBD1. V shed 4 bases and J 4 bases; nucleotides not matched to a gene: 5. CDR3 size: 14 residues. Germline V gene data show CDR1 as SGHDT and CDR2 as YYEEEE. CDR3 nucleotides: TGTGCCAGCAGCGGGGACAGGGAAGTCTATGGCTACACCTTC. Translating gives CASSGDREVYGYTF.

The rearrangement links TRBV6-9 to TRBJ2-7, with D maybe TRBD2 (7 bases). The CDR3 extends over 15 amino acids. Germline CDR1 MNHGY, CDR2 SVAAGI. V dropped 0 bases and J dropped 7 bases, with 16 bases sitting between them. The CDR3 DNA follows: TGTGCCAGCAGTTATTCCGGGGGGCTTCGGGGTGAGCAGTACTTC. It codes for CASSYSGGLRGEQYF.

V usage is TRBV11-3 and J usage is TRBJ1-1; the D is unclear. The CDR3 totals 13 residues. Germline V gene data show CDR1 as SGHNT and CDR2 as YENEEA. V gave up 3 bases and J gave up 0 bases, with 5 bases separating them. The CDR3 protein is CASSFSVNTEAFF. The CDR3 region has the DNA TGTGCCAGCAGCTTTTCGGTGAACACTGAAGCTTTCTTT.

V usage is TRBV7-2 and J usage is TRBJ1-5; 7 nucleotides align to TRBD1. The CDR3 has 16 residues. Per the germline V gene, CDR1 is SGHTA and CDR2 is FQGNSA. V shed 1 base and J 2 bases; nucleotides not matched to a gene: 5. CDR3: CASSLVSGTGNQPQHF. CDR3 DNA sequence: TGTGCCAGCAGCTTAGTGTCAGGGACAGGCAATCAGCCCCAGCATTTT. Supplemented by reference TRBV7-2 and TRBJ1-5, the full variable domain reads GAGVSQSPSNKVTEKGKDVELRCDPISGHTALYWYRQSLGQGLEFLIYFQGNSAPDKSGLPSDRFSAERTGGSVSTLTIQRTQQEDSAVYLCASSLVSGTGNQPQHFGDGTRLSIL.

This clone was seen once. This sequence joins TRBV15 and TRBJ1-3; a possible D gene is TRBD1 (6 bases). The CDR3 length is 16 residues. Trimming shortened V by 0 bases and J by 2 bases, and 11 bases separated the two germline ends. In germline, CDR1 is LNHNV, CDR2 YYDKDF (reference sequence). The CDR3 loop is CATSRDLGAPGNTIYF. The CDR3 DNA is TGTGCCACCAGCAGAGATTTGGGGGCGCCTGGAAACACCATATATTTT. The variable domain in full, completed from reference TRBV15 and TRBJ1-3, reads DAMVIQNPRYQVTQFGKPVTLSCSQTLNHNVMYWYQQKSSQAPKLLFHYYDKDFNNEADTPDNFQSRRPNTSFCFLDIRSPGLGDTAMYLCATSRDLGAPGNTIYFGEGSWLTVV.

This clone was detected only a few times. The chain uses TRBV2 and TRBJ1-2; 8 bases fit TRBD1. Germline CDR1 SNHLY, CDR2 FYNNEI. With 6 bases clipped from V and 7 bases from J, the junction kept 7 bases outside the gene matches. The CDR3 contains 13 residues. The CDR3 protein is CASRKGQEAGYTF. The CDR3 bases are TGTGCCAGCAGAAAGGGACAGGAGGCTGGCTACACCTTC.

The rearrangement uses TRBV28 and TRBJ2-2, with D perhaps matching TRBD1 (6 bases). The V end lost 4 bases, the J end lost 4 bases, and 10 bases lay between the germline ends. Per the germline V gene, CDR1 is MDHEN and CDR2 is SYDVKM. This CDR3 has 14 amino acids. The CDR3 loop is CASSSQGGTGELFF. CDR3 DNA: TGTGCCAGCAGTTCACAGGGTGGCACCGGGGAGCTGTTTTTT.

This rearrangement joins TRBV6-1 to TRBJ1-1; possible D gene TRBD1, 5 bases. Trimming pared 5 bases from V and 4 bases from J, leaving 5 bases between. Germline lookup yields CDR1 MNHNS and CDR2 SASEGT. This CDR3 contains 11 residues. The CDR3 DNA follows: TGTGCCAGCAGTCAGGGCACTGAAGCTTTCTTT. It translates to CASSQGTEAFF.